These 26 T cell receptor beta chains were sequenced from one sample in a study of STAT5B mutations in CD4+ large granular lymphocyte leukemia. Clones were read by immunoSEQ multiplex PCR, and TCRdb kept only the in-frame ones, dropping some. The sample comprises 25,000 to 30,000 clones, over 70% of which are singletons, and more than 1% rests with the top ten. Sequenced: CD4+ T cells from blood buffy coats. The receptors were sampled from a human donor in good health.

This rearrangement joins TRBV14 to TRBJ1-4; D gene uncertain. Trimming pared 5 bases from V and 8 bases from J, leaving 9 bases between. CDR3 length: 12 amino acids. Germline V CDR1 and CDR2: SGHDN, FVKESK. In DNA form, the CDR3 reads TGTGCCAGCAGCAGGACTGCGGAAAAACTGTTTTTT. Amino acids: CASSRTAEKLFF.

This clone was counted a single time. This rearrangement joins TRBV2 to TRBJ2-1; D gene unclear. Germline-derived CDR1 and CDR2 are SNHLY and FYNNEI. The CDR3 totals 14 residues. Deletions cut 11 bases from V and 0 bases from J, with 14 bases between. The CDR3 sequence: CAVQLGSSYNEQFF. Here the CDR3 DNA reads TGTGCCGTTCAACTGGGTAGCTCCTACAATGAGCAGTTCTTC.

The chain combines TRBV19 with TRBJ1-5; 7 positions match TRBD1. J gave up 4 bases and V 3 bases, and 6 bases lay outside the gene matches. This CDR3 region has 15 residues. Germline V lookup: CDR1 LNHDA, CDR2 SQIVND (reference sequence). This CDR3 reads CASSMVRGDNQPQHF. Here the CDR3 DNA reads TGTGCCAGTAGTATGGTCAGGGGGGATAATCAGCCCCAGCATTTT.

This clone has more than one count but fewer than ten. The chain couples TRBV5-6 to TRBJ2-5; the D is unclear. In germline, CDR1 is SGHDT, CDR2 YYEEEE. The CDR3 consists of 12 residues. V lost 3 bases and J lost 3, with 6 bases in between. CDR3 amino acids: CASSWYEETQYF. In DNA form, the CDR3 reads TGTGCCAGCAGCTGGTACGAAGAGACCCAGTACTTC.

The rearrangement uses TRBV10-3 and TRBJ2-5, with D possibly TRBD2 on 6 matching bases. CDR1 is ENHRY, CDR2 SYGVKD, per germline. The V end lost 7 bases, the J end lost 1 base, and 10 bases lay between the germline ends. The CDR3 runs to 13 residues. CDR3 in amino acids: CAITEGPQETQYF. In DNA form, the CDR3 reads TGTGCCATCACGGAGGGCCCCCAAGAGACCCAGTACTTC.

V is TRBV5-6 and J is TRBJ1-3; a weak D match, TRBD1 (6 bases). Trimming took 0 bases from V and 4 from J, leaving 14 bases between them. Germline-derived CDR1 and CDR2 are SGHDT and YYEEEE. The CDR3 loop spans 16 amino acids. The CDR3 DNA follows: TGTGCCAGCAGCTTGGGGGGACATACCTTCGGAAACACCATATATTTT. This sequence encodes CASSLGGHTFGNTIYF.

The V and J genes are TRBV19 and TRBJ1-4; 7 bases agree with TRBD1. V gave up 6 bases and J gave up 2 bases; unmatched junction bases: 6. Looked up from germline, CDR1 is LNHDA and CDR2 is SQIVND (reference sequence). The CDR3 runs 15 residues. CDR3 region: CASSLDRATNEKLFF. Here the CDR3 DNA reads TGTGCCAGTAGCCTAGACAGGGCCACTAATGAAAAACTGTTTTTT.

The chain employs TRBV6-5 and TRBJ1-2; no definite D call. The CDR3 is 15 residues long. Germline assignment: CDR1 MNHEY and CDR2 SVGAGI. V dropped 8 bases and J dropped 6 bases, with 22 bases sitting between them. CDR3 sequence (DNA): TGTGCCAGCGTTAGGACCGCGGAGGGATCAAATGGCTACACCTTC. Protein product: CASVRTAEGSNGYTF.

The CDR3 coding sequence is TGTGCCAGCAGTAGGGGGGGGAGAGGGAGGGACCACGAGCAGTACGTC. It translates to CASSRGGRGRDHEQYV. The chain links TRBV27 to TRBJ2-7, with D tentatively TRBD2 (7 bases). This CDR3 contains 16 residues. Germline V CDR1 and CDR2: MNHEY, SMNVEV (reference sequence). V lost 5 bases and J 5 bases, leaving 22 bases between the germline ends.

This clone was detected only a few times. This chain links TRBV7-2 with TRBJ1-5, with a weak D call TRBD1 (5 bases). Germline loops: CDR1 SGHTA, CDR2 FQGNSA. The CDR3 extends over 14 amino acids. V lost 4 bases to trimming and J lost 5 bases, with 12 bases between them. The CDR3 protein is CASSSGTRYQPQHF. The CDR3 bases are TGTGCCAGCAGCTCGGGGACGCGATATCAGCCCCAGCATTTT.

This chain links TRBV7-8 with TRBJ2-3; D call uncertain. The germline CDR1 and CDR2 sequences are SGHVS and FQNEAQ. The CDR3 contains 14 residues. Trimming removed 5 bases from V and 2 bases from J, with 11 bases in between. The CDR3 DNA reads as TGTGCCAGCAGCGCCTTAAGCTCCACAGATACGCAGTATTTT. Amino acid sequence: CASSALSSTDTQYF.

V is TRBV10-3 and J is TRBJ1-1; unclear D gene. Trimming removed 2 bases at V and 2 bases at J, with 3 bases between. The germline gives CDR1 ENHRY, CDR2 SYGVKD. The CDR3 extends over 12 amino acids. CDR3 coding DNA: TGTGCCATCAGTGAGGGAAACACTGAAGCTTTCTTT. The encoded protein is CAISEGNTEAFF.

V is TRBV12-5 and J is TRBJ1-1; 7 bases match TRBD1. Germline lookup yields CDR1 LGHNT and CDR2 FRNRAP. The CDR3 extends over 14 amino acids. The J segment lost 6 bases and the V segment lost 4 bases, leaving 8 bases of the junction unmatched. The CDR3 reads CASGSGQPGAEAFF. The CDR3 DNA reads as TGTGCTAGTGGTTCGGGACAGCCGGGCGCTGAAGCTTTCTTT.

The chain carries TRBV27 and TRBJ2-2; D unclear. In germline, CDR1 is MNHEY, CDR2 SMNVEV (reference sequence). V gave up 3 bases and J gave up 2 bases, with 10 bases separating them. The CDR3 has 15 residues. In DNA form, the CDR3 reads TGTGCCAGCAGTTTTAGTGGCAGAAACACCGGGGAGCTGTTTTTT. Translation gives CASSFSGRNTGELFF.

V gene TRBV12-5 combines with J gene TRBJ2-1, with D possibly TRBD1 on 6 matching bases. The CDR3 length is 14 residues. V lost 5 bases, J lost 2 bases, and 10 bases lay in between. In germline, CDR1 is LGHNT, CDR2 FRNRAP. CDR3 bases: TGTGCTAGTGGTCGGGACACCACCTACAATGAGCAGTTCTTC. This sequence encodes CASGRDTTYNEQFF.

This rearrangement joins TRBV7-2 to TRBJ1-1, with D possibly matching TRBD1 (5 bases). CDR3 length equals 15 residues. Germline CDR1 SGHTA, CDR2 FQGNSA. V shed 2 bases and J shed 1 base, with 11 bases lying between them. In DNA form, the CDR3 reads TGTGCCAGCAGCTTATGGGCGGGGGAGAACACTGAAGCTTTCTTT. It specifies CASSLWAGENTEAFF.

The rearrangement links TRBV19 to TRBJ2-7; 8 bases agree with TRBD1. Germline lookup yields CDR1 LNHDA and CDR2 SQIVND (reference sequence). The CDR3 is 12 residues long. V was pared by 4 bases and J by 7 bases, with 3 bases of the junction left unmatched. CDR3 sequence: CASSTNRGEQYF. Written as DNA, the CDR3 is TGTGCCAGTAGTACAAACAGGGGGGAGCAGTACTTC.

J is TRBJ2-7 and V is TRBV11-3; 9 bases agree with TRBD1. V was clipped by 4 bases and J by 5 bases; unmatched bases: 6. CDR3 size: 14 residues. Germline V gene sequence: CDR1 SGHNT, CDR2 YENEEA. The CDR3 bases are TGTGCCAGCAGCTCCGGGGACAGGGCGGACGAGCAGTACTTC. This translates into CASSSGDRADEQYF.

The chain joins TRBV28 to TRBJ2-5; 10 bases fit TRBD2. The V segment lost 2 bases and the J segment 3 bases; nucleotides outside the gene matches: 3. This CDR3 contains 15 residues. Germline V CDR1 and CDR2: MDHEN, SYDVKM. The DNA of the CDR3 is TGTGCCAGCAGTTTAGGGCTAGCGGGGGAAGAGACCCAGTACTTC. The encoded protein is CASSLGLAGEETQYF. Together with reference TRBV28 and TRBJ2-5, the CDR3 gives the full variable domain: DVKVTQSSRYLVKRTGEKVFLECVQDMDHENMFWYRQDPGLGLRLIYFSYDVKMKEKGDIPEGYSVSREKKERFSLILESASTNQTSMYLCASSLGLAGEETQYFGPGTRLLVL.

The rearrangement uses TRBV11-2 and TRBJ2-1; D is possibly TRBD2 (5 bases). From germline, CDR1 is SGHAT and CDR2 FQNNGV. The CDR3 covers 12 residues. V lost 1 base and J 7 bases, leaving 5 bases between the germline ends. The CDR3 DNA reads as TGTGCCAGCAGCTTAGGGACTAATGAGCAGTTCTTC. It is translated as CASSLGTNEQFF.

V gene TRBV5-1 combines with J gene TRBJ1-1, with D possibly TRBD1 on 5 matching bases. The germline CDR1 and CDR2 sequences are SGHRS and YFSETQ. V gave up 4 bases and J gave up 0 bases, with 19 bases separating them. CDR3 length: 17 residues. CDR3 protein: CASSQGPVIEMNTEAFF. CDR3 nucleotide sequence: TGCGCCAGCAGCCAGGGACCCGTGATCGAGATGAACACTGAAGCTTTCTTT.

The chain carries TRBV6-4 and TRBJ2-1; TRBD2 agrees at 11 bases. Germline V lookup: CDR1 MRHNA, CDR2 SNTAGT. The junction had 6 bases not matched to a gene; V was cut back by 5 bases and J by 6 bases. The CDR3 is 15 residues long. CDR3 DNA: TGTGCCAGCAGTCGACTAGCGGGAAACCCCAATGAGCAGTTCTTC. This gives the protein CASSRLAGNPNEQFF.

CDR3 coding DNA: TGTGCCAGTAGTATATCGCAGGGGGTTCAGGAGACCCAGTACTTC. Its translation is CASSISQGVQETQYF. The chain has TRBV19 and TRBJ2-5, with 7 bases that match TRBD1. This CDR3 comprises 15 residues. V was clipped by 2 bases and J by 5 bases; unmatched bases: 8. CDR1 LNHDA and CDR2 SQIVND come from the germline V gene (reference sequence).

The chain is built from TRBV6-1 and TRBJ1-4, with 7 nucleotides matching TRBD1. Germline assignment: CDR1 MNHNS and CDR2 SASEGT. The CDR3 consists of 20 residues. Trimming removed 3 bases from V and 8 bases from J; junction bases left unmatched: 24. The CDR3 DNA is TGTGCCAGCAGTGAGCCCGCAGGGGGAACTCTAATGATTCGTGGAGAAAAACTGTTTTTT. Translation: CASSEPAGGTLMIRGEKLFF.

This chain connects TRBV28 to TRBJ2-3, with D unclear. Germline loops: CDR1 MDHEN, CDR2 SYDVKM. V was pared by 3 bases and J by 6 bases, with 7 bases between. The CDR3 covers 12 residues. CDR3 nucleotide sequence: TGTGCCAGCAGTTTGATCCGTGATACGCAGTATTTT. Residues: CASSLIRDTQYF.

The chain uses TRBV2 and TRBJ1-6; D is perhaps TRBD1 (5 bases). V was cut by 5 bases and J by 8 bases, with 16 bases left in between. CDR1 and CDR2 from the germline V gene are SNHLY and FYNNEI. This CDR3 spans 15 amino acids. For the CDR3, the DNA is TGTGCCAGCAGTCCCCGGGACTTTAGTCATTCACCCCTCCACTTT. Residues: CASSPRDFSHSPLHF. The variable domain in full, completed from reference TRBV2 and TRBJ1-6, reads EPEVTQTPSHQVTQMGQEVILRCVPISNHLYFYWYRQILGQKVEFLVSFYNNEISEKSEIFDDQFSVERPDGSNFTLKIRSTKLEDSAMYFCASSPRDFSHSPLHFGNGTRLTVT.